What follows are 32 T cell receptor beta chains derived from one specimen sequenced in a study of cytomegalovirus exposure and HLA in healthy donors. The PCR ran on 60 Vbeta and 13 Jbeta primers. The protocol was immunoSEQ multiplex PCR, while the TCRdb copy is restricted to in-frame clones and leaves out a portion. The sample has around 150,000 clones, more than 65% seen once. The sample taken for sequencing was PBMCs. Receptors originate from a man aged 18 to 30 in good health and CMV-seropositive.

The CDR3 bases are TGTGCCAGCAGCTTAGGATTGGAGGAGGGTAGGACTGAAGCTTTCTTT. Encoded protein: CASSLGLEEGRTEAFF. The rearrangement joins TRBV7-2 to TRBJ1-1; D not resolved. The V gene lost 1 base and the J gene lost 5 bases, with 17 bases spanning the gap. Germline CDR1 is SGHTA and CDR2 is FQGNSA. This CDR3 is built from 16 residues.

The chain couples TRBV5-1 to TRBJ1-1; 9 positions agree with TRBD1. Losses at the gene ends were 4 bases for V and 1 base for J; bases not matched to a gene: 5. CDR1 SGHRS and CDR2 YFSETQ come from the germline V gene. The CDR3 is 15 residues long. CDR3 loop: CASSPVQGANTEAFF. In DNA, the CDR3 is TGCGCCAGCAGCCCCGTACAGGGGGCGAACACTGAAGCTTTCTTT.

CDR3 region: CASSSGTGNAGNTIYF. DNA for the CDR3: TGTGCCAGCTCGTCCGGGACAGGGAACGCTGGAAACACCATATATTTT. J is TRBJ1-3 and V is TRBV18, with 9 bases identical to TRBD1. The CDR3 consists of 16 residues. CDR1 KGHSH and CDR2 LQKENI come from the germline V gene. Trimming cost V 6 bases and J 2 bases; bases outside gene matches: 8.

The V and J genes are TRBV7-9 and TRBJ2-3; D possibly corresponds to TRBD2 (6 bases). CDR1 and CDR2 (germline): SEHNR, FQNEAQ (reference sequence). The CDR3 has 15 residues. Trimming took 5 bases from V and 3 from J, leaving 15 bases between them. As DNA, the CDR3 is TGTGCCAGCAGCCCCCGGCCCGGAGGGACAGATACGCAGTATTTT. Translating it yields CASSPRPGGTDTQYF.

The table lists this clone with a count of one. The chain uses TRBV4-2 and TRBJ2-2, with 8 bases aligning to TRBD2. This CDR3 has 17 residues. J was trimmed by 6 bases and V by 3 bases; bases with no gene match: 12. Germline loops: CDR1 LGHNA, CDR2 YNFKEQ. The DNA of the CDR3 is TGTGCCAGCAGCCAGCCCGGGACTAGTGGGAGGGCCGGGGAGCTGTTTTTT. As protein: CASSQPGTSGRAGELFF.

This chain joins TRBV27 and TRBJ1-1, with D perhaps matching TRBD1 (6 bases). The germline V gene encodes CDR1 MNHEY and CDR2 SMNVEV (reference sequence). The CDR3 length is 12 residues. Between the trimmed V and J ends, which lost 8 bases and 1 base, there was a span of 8 bases. In nucleotides, the CDR3 is TGTGCCAGCCAGACAGGGAACACTGAAGCTTTCTTT. As protein: CASQTGNTEAFF.

This clone was detected only once. The V and J genes are TRBV15 and TRBJ2-6; no definite D call. Germline-derived CDR1 and CDR2 are LNHNV and YYDKDF (reference sequence). The V and J ends lost 5 bases and 4 bases respectively, with 9 bases between them. The CDR3 is 14 amino acids. The CDR3 coding sequence is TGTGCCACCAGCGGCCCCGGGGGGGCCAACGTCCTGACTTTC. Protein sequence: CATSGPGGANVLTF.

The V gene is TRBV7-8, the J gene TRBJ1-5; D unresolved. Germline CDR1 and CDR2: SGHVS and FQNEAQ. The CDR3 totals 14 residues. V lost 5 bases to trimming and J lost 9 bases, with 17 bases between them. As DNA, the CDR3 is TGTGCCAGCAGCGGGCAGATCGAGCCCAGGCCCCAGCATTTT. It specifies CASSGQIEPRPQHF.

This chain uses TRBV6-5 with TRBJ2-1; tentative D call: TRBD2 (6 bases). CDR1 and CDR2 (germline): MNHEY, SVGAGI. The length of the CDR3 is 15 residues. The V and J ends lost 4 bases and 5 bases respectively, with 15 bases between them. The CDR3: CASSFLSGRDNEQFF. DNA for the CDR3: TGTGCCAGCAGTTTCCTCTCCGGGAGAGACAATGAGCAGTTCTTC.

As regards this clone: The same CDR3 also results from other DNA sequences found in this sample. The J gene is TRBJ2-7, the V gene TRBV6-5; no clear D gene. The germline gives CDR1 MNHEY, CDR2 SVGAGI. This CDR3 region has 14 residues. V gave up 0 bases and J gave up 2 bases, with 8 bases separating them. For the CDR3, the DNA is TGTGCCAGCAGTTACTCAGCCGGAGCCTACGAGCAGTACTTC. Translating gives CASSYSAGAYEQYF.

CDR3 amino acids: CASSPRGGATETQYF. Here the CDR3 DNA reads TGTGCCAGCAGCCCCCGTGGGGGGGCCACGGAGACCCAGTACTTC. The rearrangement joins TRBV7-3 to TRBJ2-5; TRBD2 is a possible D gene (7 bases). In germline, CDR1 is SGHTA, CDR2 FQGTGA. Trimming pared 5 bases from V and 5 bases from J, leaving 18 bases between. CDR3 length: 15 residues.

The chain carries TRBV5-1 and TRBJ2-7; TRBD1 matches at 7 bases. Losses at the gene ends were 1 base for V and 4 bases for J; bases not matched to a gene: 2. CDR1 and CDR2 from the germline V gene are SGHRS and YFSETQ. The CDR3 is 13 residues long. As DNA, the CDR3 is TGCGCCAGCAGCTTGACAGGGGATTACGAGCAGTACTTC. Amino acid sequence: CASSLTGDYEQYF.

The sample holds one count of this clone. The J gene is TRBJ1-1, the V gene TRBV6-1; the D is unclear. V lost 8 bases and J lost 9, with 13 bases in between. This CDR3 has 11 amino acids. Germline lookup yields CDR1 MNHNS and CDR2 SASEGT. CDR3 nucleotides: TGTGCCAGCTGCGCGGGGATTCAAGCTTTCTTT. This translates into CASCAGIQAFF.

This chain uses TRBV27 with TRBJ1-1; the match to TRBD1 covers 7 bases. CDR1 is MNHEY and CDR2 is SMNVEV in the germline V gene (reference sequence). Trimming at V came to 2 bases and at J to 4 bases, leaving 10 bases not matched to a gene. The CDR3 is 16 amino acids. This CDR3 is CASSLEATGSGTEAFF. The CDR3 coding sequence is TGTGCCAGCAGTTTAGAGGCGACAGGGTCGGGCACTGAAGCTTTCTTT.

This clone has only one observation. The chain employs TRBV10-1 and TRBJ1-1; D remains unclear. The germline V gene has CDR1 WNHNN and CDR2 SYGVQD (reference sequence). The CDR3 is 13 amino acids. Trimming shortened V by 6 bases and J by 1 base, and 9 bases separated the two germline ends. The CDR3 sequence is CASRLPRNTEAFF. CDR3 nucleotides: TGCGCCAGCAGACTTCCGAGGAACACTGAAGCTTTCTTT.

The chain couples TRBV25-1 to TRBJ1-6; 8 bases agree with TRBD1. The CDR3 has 17 residues. Germline V gene lookup returns CDR1 MGHDK and CDR2 SYGVNS. Germline trimming cut 5 bases from V and 7 bases from J; bases unmatched to any gene: 13. This chain's CDR3 is CASSLATGAFFNSPLHF. CDR3 coding DNA: TGTGCCAGCAGTCTTGCGACAGGGGCCTTCTTCAATTCACCCCTCCACTTT. Drawing the rest from reference TRBV25-1 and TRBJ1-6, the complete variable domain is EADIYQTPRYLVIGTGKKITLECSQTMGHDKMYWYQQDPGMELHLIHYSYGVNSTEKGDLSSESTVSRIRTEHFPLTLESARPSHTSQYLCASSLATGAFFNSPLHFGNGTRLTVT.

The chain carries TRBV15 and TRBJ1-6; D unclear. The CDR3 is 13 residues long. V dropped 1 base and J dropped 10 bases, with 8 bases sitting between them. The germline V gene has CDR1 LNHNV and CDR2 YYDKDF (reference sequence). The CDR3 sequence: CATSRAPISPLHF. The CDR3 region has the DNA TGTGCCACCAGCAGAGCTCCTATATCACCCCTCCACTTT.

The chain joins TRBV4-2 to TRBJ2-5, with D hard to call. This CDR3 region has 14 residues. Germline CDR1 LGHNA, CDR2 YNFKEQ. The V gene lost 1 base and the J gene lost 2 bases, with 8 bases spanning the gap. The CDR3 DNA sequence: TGTGCCAGCAGCCAAGGATCCGGGCAAGAGACCCAGTACTTC. This sequence encodes CASSQGSGQETQYF.

The chain uses TRBV25-1 and TRBJ2-4; 9 bases fit TRBD1. V lost 7 bases to trimming and J lost 8 bases; unmatched junction nucleotides: 3. The length of the CDR3 is 12 residues. Germline loops: CDR1 MGHDK, CDR2 SYGVNS. The CDR3 is CASNRGLDIQYF. The CDR3 DNA is TGTGCCAGCAACAGGGGGCTAGACATTCAGTACTTC.

This rearrangement joins TRBV6-1 to TRBJ1-4; D gene unclear. V was cut by 2 bases and J by 4 bases, with 11 bases left in between. Per germline, CDR1 MNHNS and CDR2 SASEGT. The CDR3 has 15 residues. The CDR3 loop reads CASSEIAGYNEKLFF. The CDR3 DNA reads as TGTGCCAGCAGTGAAATCGCCGGGTATAATGAAAAACTGTTTTTT.

This rearrangement joins TRBV5-6 to TRBJ2-3; D might be TRBD1 (6 bases). CDR3 length equals 19 residues. V was pared by 4 bases and J by 0 bases, with 24 bases between. CDR1 is SGHDT, CDR2 YYEEEE, per germline. DNA of the CDR3: TGTGCCAGCAGCCCGGGCTGGGGGCTCGAAGTTTATAGCACAGATACGCAGTATTTT. This encodes CASSPGWGLEVYSTDTQYF. Full variable domain (missing parts from reference TRBV5-6 and TRBJ2-3): DAGVTQSPTHLIKTRGQQVTLRCSPKSGHDTVSWYQQALGQGPQFIFQYYEEEERQRGNFPDRFSGHQFPNYSSELNVNALLLGDSALYLCASSPGWGLEVYSTDTQYFGPGTRLTVL.

The chain links TRBV4-1 to TRBJ2-5; TRBD2 agrees at 10 bases. CDR1 MGHRA and CDR2 YSYEKL come from the germline V gene. The J segment lost 4 bases and the V segment lost 1 base, leaving 6 bases of the junction unmatched. CDR3 size: 16 residues. CDR3 residues: CASSQVLAGVLETQYF. For the CDR3, the DNA is TGCGCCAGCAGCCAAGTTCTAGCGGGAGTTCTAGAGACCCAGTACTTC.

Only one count was recorded for this clone. Germline and junction disagree at one end, which may indicate a read error. The J gene is TRBJ1-4, the V gene TRBV7-7, with D maybe TRBD1 (6 bases). The V gene's germline CDR1 is SSHAT and CDR2 FNYEAQ (reference sequence). The CDR3 covers 13 residues. DNA of the CDR3: TGTGCTAGCAGCTTGGGGCCCGGGGGGCTTCGGATTTTT. Protein sequence: CASSLGPGGLRIF.

This clone has a single count. The chain joins TRBV4-3 to TRBJ2-2, with TRBD2 matching 10 bases. Unmatched junction bases numbered 12, after V lost 3 bases and J lost 5 bases. CDR3 length equals 18 residues. The germline CDR1 and CDR2 sequences are LGHNA and YSLEER. The CDR3 is CASSQGVIAGGGTGELFF. The CDR3 DNA is TGCGCCAGCAGCCAGGGGGTGATAGCGGGGGGTGGTACCGGGGAGCTGTTTTTT.

This chain connects TRBV5-6 to TRBJ2-1; weak D call: TRBD1 (5 bases). This CDR3 contains 14 residues. V shed 2 bases and J shed 5 bases, with 11 bases lying between them. CDR1 is SGHDT, CDR2 YYEEEE, per germline. The CDR3 region is CASSLPRVDNEQFF. CDR3 nucleotides: TGTGCCAGCAGCTTACCCAGGGTGGACAATGAGCAGTTCTTC.

V is TRBV4-1 and J is TRBJ2-7, with 7 nucleotides matching TRBD1. The V gene end was trimmed by 4 bases and the J gene end by 0 bases; junction bases not matched to a gene: 9. The CDR3 is 16 amino acids. Germline CDR1 and CDR2: MGHRA and YSYEKL. This CDR3 is CASSLHQTGSSYEQYF. The CDR3 coding sequence is TGCGCCAGCAGCCTCCATCAGACAGGGAGCTCCTACGAGCAGTACTTC.

This chain connects TRBV5-1 to TRBJ2-1; D uncertain. The CDR3 is made up of 12 amino acids. Germline V gene sequence: CDR1 SGHRS, CDR2 YFSETQ. Trimming took off 2 bases at V and 4 bases at J, with 4 bases between the two ends. CDR3 sequence reads: CASSFQYNEQFF. The CDR3 bases are TGCGCCAGCAGCTTCCAGTACAATGAGCAGTTCTTC.

The gene calls are TRBV5-1 and TRBJ2-5, with a tentative D call TRBD2 (6 bases). This CDR3 region has 16 residues. Between the trimmed V and J ends, which lost 0 bases and 5 bases, there was a span of 17 bases. Germline CDR1 reads SGHRS; CDR2 reads YFSETQ. DNA for the CDR3: TGCGCCAGCAGCTTGGCTCCGGTGGGGGGACGGGAGACCCAGTACTTC. Its translation: CASSLAPVGGRETQYF.

V is TRBV10-3 and J is TRBJ2-7, with TRBD1 matching 9 bases. The CDR3 sequence is 14 residues long. V shed 5 bases, J shed 5 bases, and the junction held 7 bases outside the gene matches. CDR1 and CDR2 (germline): ENHRY, SYGVKD. CDR3 amino acids: CAISRQGDLHEQYF. In nucleotides, the CDR3 is TGTGCCATCAGTCGACAGGGGGATTTGCACGAGCAGTACTTC.

The DNA of the CDR3 is TGTGCCAGCAGTTTAGAACAGGGTAACTACGAGCAGTACTTC. Amino acid sequence: CASSLEQGNYEQYF. The chain combines TRBV27 with TRBJ2-7; perhaps TRBD1 as D (6 bases). CDR3 length equals 14 residues. V was cut by 2 bases and J by 3 bases, with 11 bases left in between. Looked up from germline, CDR1 is MNHEY and CDR2 is SMNVEV (reference sequence).

This chain links TRBV5-1 with TRBJ2-3; TRBD1 matches at 10 bases. Germline CDR1 is SGHRS and CDR2 is YFSETQ. With V trimmed by 1 base and J by 4 bases, 6 bases remained unmatched. The CDR3 spans 16 residues. The CDR3 DNA is TGCGCCAGCAGCTTGCCTTGGACAGGGGGTTCAGATACGCAGTATTTT. Amino acid sequence: CASSLPWTGGSDTQYF.

V and J are TRBV2 and TRBJ2-5; TRBD2 matches at 7 bases. The length of the CDR3 is 14 residues. The germline gives CDR1 SNHLY, CDR2 FYNNEI. V dropped 0 bases and J dropped 2; count of bases not matched to a gene: 0. CDR3 residues: CASSEAGLQETQYF. The DNA for the CDR3 is TGTGCCAGCAGTGAAGCGGGACTACAAGAGACCCAGTACTTC.